The 23 T cell receptor beta chains reported below all come from one sample, sequenced in a study of metastatic and nonmetastatic thyroid tumors. TCRdb reanalyzed the PCR reads with MiXCR. This table has some 21,000 clones, approximately 20% appearing once. Patients were all untreated before their thyroid surgery. Sequenced sample: blood. The receptors originated from a male donor with papillary thyroid cancer or a benign thyroid nodule (not recorded which). Some clones in this sample may be carry-over from other donors' samples.

Remarks on this clone: One base away lies a much larger clone, so this may be a sequencing read error. The same CDR3 arises from other DNA sequences in this sample as well. The V and J genes are TRBV9 and TRBJ1-2; D might be TRBD1 (5 bases). Trimming removed 4 bases from V and 8 bases from J, with 21 bases in between. The germline V gene has CDR1 SGDLS and CDR2 YYNGEE. The CDR3 has 15 residues. The CDR3 protein is CASSKASGVVAGYTF. The DNA of the CDR3 is TGTGCCAGCAGCAAGGCTTCGGGGGTGGTTGCAGGCTACACCTTC.

This clone was seen at least ten times. V gene TRBV11-2 combines with J gene TRBJ2-3; D not certain. Between the trimmed V and J ends, which lost 4 bases and 0 bases, there was a span of 8 bases. The CDR3 loop spans 14 amino acids. In germline, CDR1 is SGHAT, CDR2 FQNNGV. CDR3 amino acids: CASSSRPSTDTQYF. CDR3 bases: TGTGCCAGCAGCTCGAGACCTAGCACAGATACGCAGTATTTT.

In its sample, this clone ranks as medium-sized. The chain has TRBV18 and TRBJ2-7, with 9 bases matching TRBD1. From germline, CDR1 is KGHSH and CDR2 LQKENI. V was pared by 2 bases and J by 4 bases, with 6 bases of the junction left unmatched. The CDR3 spans 15 residues. The CDR3: CASSPSPGTGYEQYF. CDR3 DNA sequence: TGTGCCAGCTCACCAAGCCCCGGGACAGGGTACGAGCAGTACTTC.

The sample holds many counts of this clone. The rearrangement links TRBV10-2 to TRBJ2-7, with 10 nucleotides matching TRBD1. Germline V gene data show CDR1 as WSHSY and CDR2 as SAAADI. The CDR3 has 14 residues. V lost 0 bases, J lost 5 bases, and 1 base stayed unmatched. CDR3 loop: CASSESGTGDEQYF. DNA of the CDR3: TGCGCCAGCAGTGAGTCAGGGACAGGGGACGAGCAGTACTTC.

This clone came up many times. At the DNA level, this CDR3 is encoded by other sequences in the same sample as well. V gene TRBV15 combines with J gene TRBJ1-5; D is perhaps TRBD1 (5 bases). From germline, CDR1 is LNHNV and CDR2 YYDKDF (reference sequence). Deletions cut 0 bases from V and 11 bases from J, with 17 bases between. The CDR3 has 15 residues. The CDR3 here is CATSRDLVGESAQHF. The CDR3 coding sequence is TGTGCCACCAGCAGAGATCTGGTGGGGGAATCGGCCCAGCATTTT.

This clone was detected many times. The J gene is TRBJ1-1, the V gene TRBV19; 7 nucleotides match TRBD1. Germline V gene sequence: CDR1 LNHDA, CDR2 SQIVND (reference sequence). The CDR3 sequence is 15 residues long. Losses at the gene ends were 4 bases for V and 3 bases for J; bases not matched to a gene: 8. CDR3 protein: CASSTYRGADTEAFF. Here the CDR3 DNA reads TGTGCCAGTAGTACCTACAGGGGCGCTGACACTGAAGCTTTCTTT.

In its sample, this clone was seen many times. This chain joins TRBV7-9 and TRBJ2-1; 10 nucleotides line up with TRBD2. J was trimmed by 4 bases and V by 8 bases; bases with no gene match: 5. This CDR3 has 14 residues. Germline V lookup: CDR1 SEHNR, CDR2 FQNEAQ (reference sequence). CDR3 sequence (DNA): TGTGCCAGCGTGCAAGCGGGGGGGTACAATGAGCAGTTCTTC. Translated, it gives CASVQAGGYNEQFF.

This clone was found a few times. The chain joins TRBV6-6 to TRBJ2-7; maybe TRBD1 (5 bases). Trimming stripped 0 bases from V and 7 bases from J, with 13 bases between. There are 14 residues in the CDR3. Germline CDR1 and CDR2: MNHNY and SVGAGI (reference sequence). CDR3 DNA: TGTGCCAGCAGTTACTCTGGTCAGGGATGGGAGCAGTACTTC. This translates into CASSYSGQGWEQYF.

This clone was observed a handful of times. This could be a read error, since a much larger clone is one nucleotide away. The J gene is TRBJ2-2, the V gene TRBV5-1, with D uncertain. V was trimmed by 7 bases and J by 3 bases, leaving 13 bases between them. Germline CDR1 reads SGHRS; CDR2 reads YFSETQ. The CDR3 extends over 14 amino acids. The CDR3 loop reads CASGWGGDTGELFF. DNA for the CDR3: TGCGCCAGCGGCTGGGGTGGGGACACCGGGGAGCTGTTTTTT.

In its sample, this clone was seen many times. This chain's CDR3 is CASSLGTIEAFF. CDR3 coding DNA: TGTGCCAGCAGCTTAGGCACGATTGAAGCTTTCTTT. This chain links TRBV11-2 with TRBJ1-1; no clear D. The V and J ends lost 1 base and 7 bases respectively, with 7 bases between them. Germline V CDR1 and CDR2: SGHAT, FQNNGV. This CDR3 is 12 amino acids long.

The gene calls are TRBV9 and TRBJ1-3; 8 bases are a match to TRBD1. V shed 3 bases and J 3 bases; nucleotides not matched to a gene: 11. The germline V gene has CDR1 SGDLS and CDR2 YYNGEE. The CDR3 totals 17 residues. The CDR3: CASSATGQGIGGNTIYF. The CDR3 DNA reads as TGTGCCAGCAGCGCGACCGGACAGGGTATAGGTGGAAACACCATATATTTT.

There are many counts of this clone. The chain uses TRBV7-2 and TRBJ1-2; the D is unclear. Germline V gene sequence: CDR1 SGHTA, CDR2 FQGNSA. Trimming took 3 bases from V and 5 from J, leaving 13 bases between them. There are 14 residues in the CDR3. CDR3 protein: CASSFMNTRYGYTF. Here the CDR3 DNA reads TGTGCCAGCAGCTTCATGAACACCCGATATGGCTACACCTTC.

CDR3 in amino acids: CASSQDILRSYEQYF. The CDR3 nucleotides are TGCGCCAGCAGCCAAGATATATTGCGCTCCTACGAGCAGTACTTC. V gene TRBV4-1 combines with J gene TRBJ2-7, with unresolved D. The V end lost 0 bases, the J end lost 0 bases, and 9 bases lay between the germline ends. The length of the CDR3 is 15 residues. The germline CDR1 and CDR2 sequences are MGHRA and YSYEKL.

This clone is classed as medium-sized. The V gene is TRBV18, the J gene TRBJ2-5; 8 bases are shared with TRBD2. V lost 3 bases, J lost 2 bases, and 2 bases stayed unmatched. The CDR3 covers 14 residues. Germline CDR1 KGHSH, CDR2 LQKENI. In DNA form, the CDR3 reads TGTGCCAGCTCACCGACGGGGGGGCAAGAGACCCAGTACTTC. Residues: CASSPTGGQETQYF.

This clone was observed many times. V gene TRBV3-1 combines with J gene TRBJ1-3, with D unresolved. The germline V gene has CDR1 LGHDT and CDR2 YNNKEL (reference sequence). The CDR3 totals 14 residues. Trimming stripped 4 bases from V and 0 bases from J, with 7 bases between. CDR3 region: CASSPWGSGNTIYF. The CDR3 bases are TGTGCCAGCAGCCCGTGGGGCTCTGGAAACACCATATATTTT.

At least ten counts were recorded for this clone. V is TRBV5-6 and J is TRBJ1-3; D is unresolved. Trimming stripped 6 bases from V and 2 bases from J, with 12 bases between. CDR1 and CDR2 from the germline V gene are SGHDT and YYEEEE. This CDR3 is 14 amino acids long. CDR3 loop: CASTFTPTGNTIYF. In DNA form, the CDR3 reads TGTGCCAGCACCTTTACCCCCACTGGAAACACCATATATTTT.

Worth noting for this clone: A much larger clone lies a single base off, so this may be a read error. The chain recombines TRBV7-2 with TRBJ2-5, with D tentatively TRBD1 (6 bases). The CDR3 length is 15 residues. V lost 2 bases and J lost 5, with 15 bases in between. CDR1 is SGHTA and CDR2 is FQGNSA in the germline V gene. CDR3 amino acids: CASSLRDMAWETQYF. In DNA form, the CDR3 reads TGTGCCAGCAGCTTACGGGACATGGCGTGGGAGACCCAGTACTTC.

The V gene is TRBV4-1, the J gene TRBJ2-2, with 9 bases aligning to TRBD1. V lost 2 bases, J lost 3 bases, and 4 bases stayed unmatched. Germline V gene data show CDR1 as MGHRA and CDR2 as YSYEKL. The CDR3 contains 16 residues. In nucleotides, the CDR3 is TGCGCCAGCAGCCAACCCGACAGGGGGTACACCGGGGAGCTGTTTTTT. This translates into CASSQPDRGYTGELFF.

This chain joins TRBV5-6 and TRBJ1-1; D remains ambiguous. V lost 6 bases and J lost 2, with 11 bases in between. This CDR3 has 13 residues. CDR1 is SGHDT and CDR2 is YYEEEE in the germline V gene. Written as DNA, the CDR3 is TGTGCCAGCACCCGAATGGGAAACACTGAAGCTTTCTTT. Protein sequence: CASTRMGNTEAFF.

The chain has TRBV9 and TRBJ2-2; 15 nucleotides line up with TRBD2. The CDR3 totals 18 residues. Germline V gives CDR1 SGDLS, CDR2 YYNGEE. Germline trimming cut 0 bases from V and 5 bases from J; bases unmatched to any gene: 5. Here the CDR3 reads CASSVGTSGRAETGELFF. The DNA for the CDR3 is TGTGCCAGCAGCGTAGGGACTAGCGGGAGGGCCGAAACCGGGGAGCTGTTTTTT.

Relative to its sample, this clone is medium-sized. V is TRBV2 and J is TRBJ2-7, with 9 bases that match TRBD1. The CDR3 is 12 amino acids. Germline-derived CDR1 and CDR2 are SNHLY and FYNNEI. V shed 7 bases, J shed 3 bases, and the junction held 1 base outside the gene matches. Here the CDR3 reads CASKDRGYEQYF. Written as DNA, the CDR3 is TGTGCCAGCAAGGACAGGGGCTACGAGCAGTACTTC.

V is TRBV30 and J is TRBJ2-2, with D tentatively TRBD1 or TRBD2 (6 bases each). Trimming took off 1 base at V and 0 bases at J, with 15 bases between the two ends. The germline V gene has CDR1 GTSNPN and CDR2 SVGIG (reference sequence). CDR3 length equals 17 residues. The CDR3 protein is CAWSAIQGGTNTGELFF. The CDR3 DNA follows: TGTGCCTGGAGTGCCATACAAGGGGGGACGAACACCGGGGAGCTGTTTTTT.

J is TRBJ2-2 and V is TRBV3-1; D unresolved. Trimming stripped 1 base from V and 7 bases from J, with 4 bases between. Germline V gives CDR1 LGHDT, CDR2 YNNKEL (reference sequence). The CDR3 is made up of 12 amino acids. The CDR3 DNA sequence: TGTGCCAGCAGCCAAGTGTACGGGGAGCTGTTTTTT. Its translation is CASSQVYGELFF.